The 9 T cell receptor beta chains in this list originate from one sample, sequenced in a study of human T cells and chemical hapten exposure. The time point: patch test 1, 2 weeks after DPC sensitization. Treatment here: therapeutic diphenylcyclopropenone sensitization with weekly scalp DPC. TCRdb analysed the RACE reads with MiXCR anew, one entry per CDR3 protein. Of 300,000 to 450,000 distinct CDR3 sequences listed, approximately 5% are singletons. The material sequenced was whole blood, taken in connection with sensitization to the hapten diphenylcyclopropenone (DPC). These receptors originate from a woman aged 45-65 years with alopecia areata. Some clones in this sample may be carry-over from other donors' samples.

This clonotype was recorded at least ten times. The chain couples TRBV29-1 to TRBJ1-5; D is unclear. V gave up 6 bases and J gave up 0 bases, with 9 bases separating them. CDR3 length: 13 amino acids. Per germline, CDR1 SQVTM and CDR2 ANQGSEA. Here the CDR3 reads CSVLPDSNQPQHF. DNA for the CDR3: TGCAGCGTCCTCCCAGATAGCAATCAGCCCCAGCATTTT.

This clonotype was recorded at least ten times. This chain joins TRBV7-2 and TRBJ2-1; TRBD2 agrees at 10 bases. Germline assignment: CDR1 SGHTA and CDR2 FQGNSA. V dropped 1 base and J dropped 10; count of bases not matched to a gene: 7. The CDR3 contains 15 residues. In DNA, the CDR3 is TGTGCCAGCAGCTTAGTAGCGGGGGGACAAGTCGAGCAGTTCTTC. Translation: CASSLVAGGQVEQFF. Full variable domain (remainder filled in from reference TRBV7-2 and TRBJ2-1): GAGVSQSPSNKVTEKGKDVELRCDPISGHTALYWYRQSLGQGLEFLIYFQGNSAPDKSGLPSDRFSAERTGGSVSTLTIQRTQQEDSAVYLCASSLVAGGQVEQFFGPGTRLTVL.

This clonotype was found many times. This chain uses TRBV9 with TRBJ1-4, with D perhaps TRBD1 (6 bases). CDR1 and CDR2 (germline): SGDLS, YYNGEE. CDR3 length: 15 amino acids. V lost 0 bases, J lost 7 bases, and 13 bases lay in between. The CDR3 nucleotides read TGTGCCAGCAGCGTAGGCGCACAGGGTGGTGAAAAACTGTTTTTT. Translated: CASSVGAQGGEKLFF. Together with reference TRBV9 and TRBJ1-4, the CDR3 gives the full variable domain: DSGVTQTPKHLITATGQRVTLRCSPRSGDLSVYWYQQSLDQGLQFLIQYYNGEERAKGNILERFSAQQFPDLHSELNLSSLELGDSALYFCASSVGAQGGEKLFFGSGTQLSVL.

V gene TRBV9 combines with J gene TRBJ2-7; 10 nucleotides line up with TRBD1. Trimming took 0 bases from V and 4 from J; bases not matched to a gene: 1. Germline V gene sequence: CDR1 SGDLS, CDR2 YYNGEE. This CDR3 region has 14 residues. The CDR3 coding sequence is TGTGCCAGCAGCGTAGGGGGACAGGGGTACGAGCAGTACTTC. Translation gives CASSVGGQGYEQYF.

This clonotype was seen many times. V is TRBV6-6 and J is TRBJ1-2; unclear D gene. The germline CDR1 and CDR2 sequences are MNHNY and SVGAGI (reference sequence). The CDR3 extends over 15 amino acids. V was pared by 5 bases and J by 8 bases, with 21 bases between. The CDR3 loop reads CASSIPVKGGSGYTF. The CDR3 DNA reads TGTGCCAGCAGTATCCCTGTAAAGGGAGGAAGCGGCTACACCTTC.

This clonotype was observed a few times. J is TRBJ1-1 and V is TRBV7-8, with no clear D. V was clipped by 1 base and J by 0 bases, with 9 bases between them. Germline CDR1 and CDR2: SGHVS and FQNEAQ. The CDR3 is 15 amino acids. The CDR3 nucleotides read TGTGCCAGCAGCTTAGGGGCACTATTGAACACTGAAGCTTTCTTT. Protein product: CASSLGALLNTEAFF.

At least ten counts were recorded for this clonotype. The J gene is TRBJ2-5, the V gene TRBV7-9; TRBD2 is a possible D gene (5 bases). This CDR3 has 16 residues. V was pared by 0 bases and J by 3 bases, with 14 bases between. The V gene's germline CDR1 is SEHNR and CDR2 FQNEAQ (reference sequence). Here the CDR3 DNA reads TGTGCCAGCAGCTTAGCGATGGTAGGAGGTGAAGAGACCCAGTACTTC. Translated: CASSLAMVGGEETQYF.

This clonotype was recorded a few times. The J gene is TRBJ1-5, the V gene TRBV15; no clear D gene. Germline V CDR1 and CDR2: LNHNV, YYDKDF (reference sequence). V dropped 5 bases and J dropped 7 bases, with 21 bases sitting between them. The CDR3 sequence is 16 residues long. DNA of the CDR3: TGTGCCACCAGCCCTTGGCCAGTACAGACGAACCAGCCCCAGCATTTT. Translated, it gives CATSPWPVQTNQPQHF.

This clonotype was recorded a few times. The chain has TRBV20-1 and TRBJ2-7, with D uncertain. The CDR3 spans 14 residues. Germline assignment: CDR1 DFQATT and CDR2 SNEGSKA (reference sequence). Trimming stripped 2 bases from V and 1 base from J, with 12 bases between. This CDR3 is CSARLTGTSYEQYF. Here the CDR3 DNA reads TGCAGTGCTAGACTGACGGGCACTTCCTACGAGCAGTACTTC.